This is a list of T cell receptor beta chains from one sample in a study of blood T cell repertoires in COVID-19. Profiled with immunoSEQ multiplex PCR; TCRdb holds only in-frame clones, not every one. The sample has 25,000 to 35,000 clones; approximately 86% are singletons. The sequencing sample was made of peripheral blood. These receptors were taken from a human donor in a cohort sampled during active COVID-19. The donor label of this sample is uncertain. The conserved cysteine and the conserved F or W are not part of the CDR3 here.

j_gene,v_gene,CDR3aa
TRBJ2-5,TRBV20-1,SASRTGKEETQY
TRBJ1-6,TRBV9,ASSVTGESLSPLH
TRBJ2-1,TRBV7-8,ASSPRLRDEQF
TRBJ2-1,TRBV30,AWTGWEGRNEQF
TRBJ1-3,TRBV2,ASRLAGNTIY
TRBJ1-1,TRBV28,ASRGPEGRLVNTEAF
TRBJ2-1,TRBV21-1,ASTPVRQGRRVGIPNEQF
TRBJ2-1,TRBV3-1/TRBV3-2,ASSPPGGAGAGNEQF
TRBJ2-7,TRBV6-1,ASSEQGVKQY
TRBJ2-1,TRBV11-2,ASSARLAGLRYNEQF
TRBJ2-2,TRBV7-6,ASSLGGTSGNTGELF
TRBJ2-1,TRBV9,ASSVNSGGRNEQF
TRBJ1-2,TRBV3-1/TRBV3-2,ASSQGQEDGYT
TRBJ2-3,TRBV4-2,ASSQDTAGGLGSTDTQY
TRBJ1-1,TRBV11-3,ASSLQGMAEAF
TRBJ1-1,TRBV3-1/TRBV3-2,ASSPRGEGNTEAF
TRBJ2-1,TRBV7-9,ASSLESEGEQF
TRBJ1-2,TRBV7-8,ASSPSPYPVSGYT
TRBJ1-5,TRBV5-6,ASSIGTGVYSNQPQH
TRBJ2-4,TRBV27,ASSLFPPARGDKNIQY
TRBJ1-2,TRBV12-5,ASGLVSGGAPLYGYT
TRBJ2-1,TRBV5-4,ASSLDLSSYNEQF
TRBJ2-1,TRBV9,ASSVDLAGAYNEQF
TRBJ2-3,TRBV4-2,ASSQVENTQY
TRBJ1-1,TRBV6-6,ASSYKPTRGPEAF
TRBJ2-2,TRBV6-5,ASSSGTGGDTGELF
TRBJ2-7,TRBV9,ASSVSRAAYEQY
TRBJ2-1,TRBV4-2,ASSQGTSAYNEQF
TRBJ2-7,TRBV5-4,ASSFRLAGSYEQY
TRBJ1-1,TRBV23-1,ASSQSWGRVNTEAF
TRBJ2-5,TRBV5-4,ASSLPSGSMETQY
TRBJ1-6,TRBV11-2,ASSFRDRGRSPLH
TRBJ2-5,TRBV11-2,ASSAPYQETQY
TRBJ2-5,TRBV11-3,ASSWTGRGQY
TRBJ1-4,TRBV28,ASSLAGQGGEKLF